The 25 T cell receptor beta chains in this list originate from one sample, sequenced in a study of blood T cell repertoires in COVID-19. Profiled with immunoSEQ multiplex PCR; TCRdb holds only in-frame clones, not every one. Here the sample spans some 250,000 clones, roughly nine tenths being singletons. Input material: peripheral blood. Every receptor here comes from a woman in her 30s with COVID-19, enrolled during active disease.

CDR3 nucleotide sequence: TGTGCCAGCAGCCACGTGGAGGCCTCTCGGGGACCCCTCCACTTT. It encodes CASSHVEASRGPLHF. The chain has TRBV3-1 (or the pseudogene TRBV3-2) and TRBJ1-6; unclear D gene. The CDR3 spans 15 residues. The V end lost 3 bases, the J end lost 12 bases, and 18 bases lay between the germline ends. Germline V gene lookup returns CDR1 LGHDT and CDR2 YNNKEL (reference sequence).

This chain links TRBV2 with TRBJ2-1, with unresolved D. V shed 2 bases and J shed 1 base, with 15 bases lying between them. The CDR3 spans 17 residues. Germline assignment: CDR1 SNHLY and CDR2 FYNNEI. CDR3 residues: CASSETANPKSYNEQFF. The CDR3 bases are TGTGCCAGCAGTGAAACTGCGAACCCAAAATCCTACAATGAGCAGTTCTTC.

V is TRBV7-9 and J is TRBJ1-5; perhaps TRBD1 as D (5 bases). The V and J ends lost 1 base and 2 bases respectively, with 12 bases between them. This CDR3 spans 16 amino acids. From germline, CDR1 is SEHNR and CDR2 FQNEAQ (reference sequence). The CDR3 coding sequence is TGTGCCAGCAGCTTAGTGCTAGGGGATGGCAATCAGCCCCAGCATTTT. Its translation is CASSLVLGDGNQPQHF.

The CDR3 DNA follows: TGTGCCAGCAGCTTGGGAGGTAGGGGTTCCCCTGTTGCTATGAACACTGAAGCTTTCTTT. This translates into CASSLGGRGSPVAMNTEAFF. The rearrangement uses TRBV5-4 and TRBJ1-1; TRBD1 might be the D (5 bases). Germline V CDR1 and CDR2: SGHNT, YYREEE (reference sequence). V lost 0 bases and J lost 0, with 24 bases in between. This CDR3 is 20 amino acids long.

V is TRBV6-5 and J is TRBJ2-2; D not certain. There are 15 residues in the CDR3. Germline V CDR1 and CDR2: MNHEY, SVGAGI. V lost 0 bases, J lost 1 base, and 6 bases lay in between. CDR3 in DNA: TGTGCCAGCAGTTACTCCACGGGGAACACCGGGGAGCTGTTTTTT. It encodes CASSYSTGNTGELFF.

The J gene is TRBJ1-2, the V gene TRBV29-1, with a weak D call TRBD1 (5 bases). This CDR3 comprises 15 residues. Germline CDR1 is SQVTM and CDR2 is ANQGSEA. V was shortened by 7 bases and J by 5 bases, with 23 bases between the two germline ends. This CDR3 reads CSAYSGRAFSYGYTF. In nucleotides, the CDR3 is TGCAGCGCATACTCGGGCAGGGCCTTTTCATATGGCTACACCTTC.

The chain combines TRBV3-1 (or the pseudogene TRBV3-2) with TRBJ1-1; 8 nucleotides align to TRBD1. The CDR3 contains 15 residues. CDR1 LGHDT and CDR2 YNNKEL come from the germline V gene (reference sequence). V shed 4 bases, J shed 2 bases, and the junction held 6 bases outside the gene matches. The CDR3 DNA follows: TGTGCCAGCAGCCCTCGGGACAGGAAAAACACTGAAGCTTTCTTT. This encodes CASSPRDRKNTEAFF.

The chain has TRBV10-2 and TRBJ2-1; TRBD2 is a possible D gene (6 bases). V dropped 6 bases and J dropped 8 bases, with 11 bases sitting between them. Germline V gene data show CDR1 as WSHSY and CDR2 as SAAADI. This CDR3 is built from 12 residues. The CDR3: CASRGDSDEQFF. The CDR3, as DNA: TGCGCCAGCAGGGGGGACTCGGATGAGCAGTTCTTC.

CDR3 residues: CASSQAGISYEQYF. CDR3 DNA: TGTGCCAGCAGCCAAGCAGGGATCTCCTACGAGCAGTACTTC. This rearrangement joins TRBV28 to TRBJ2-7, with a weak D call TRBD1 (5 bases). Germline V gives CDR1 MDHEN, CDR2 SYDVKM. Trimming removed 6 bases from V and 0 bases from J, with 12 bases in between. The CDR3 is made up of 14 amino acids.

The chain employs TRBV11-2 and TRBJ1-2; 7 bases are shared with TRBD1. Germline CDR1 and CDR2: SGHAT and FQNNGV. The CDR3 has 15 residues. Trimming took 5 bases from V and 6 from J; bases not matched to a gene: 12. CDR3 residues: CASSQHKDRINGYTF. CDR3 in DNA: TGTGCCAGCAGCCAACACAAGGACAGGATCAATGGCTACACCTTC.

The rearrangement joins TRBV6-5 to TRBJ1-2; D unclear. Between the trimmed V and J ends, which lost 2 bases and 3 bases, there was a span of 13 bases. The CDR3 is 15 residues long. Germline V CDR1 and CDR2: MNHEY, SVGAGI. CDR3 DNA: TGTGCCAGCAGTTACGGCCCTCCAGAATACTATGGCTACACCTTC. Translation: CASSYGPPEYYGYTF.

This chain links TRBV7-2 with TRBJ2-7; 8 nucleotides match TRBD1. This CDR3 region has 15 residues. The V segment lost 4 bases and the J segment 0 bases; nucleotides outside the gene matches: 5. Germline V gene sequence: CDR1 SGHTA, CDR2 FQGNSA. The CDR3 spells CASSSRTGSSYEQYF. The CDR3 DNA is TGTGCCAGCAGCTCACGGACAGGGAGCTCCTACGAGCAGTACTTC. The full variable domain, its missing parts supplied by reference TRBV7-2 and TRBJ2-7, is GAGVSQSPSNKVTEKGKDVELRCDPISGHTALYWYRQSLGQGLEFLIYFQGNSAPDKSGLPSDRFSAERTGGSVSTLTIQRTQQEDSAVYLCASSSRTGSSYEQYFGPGTRLTVT.

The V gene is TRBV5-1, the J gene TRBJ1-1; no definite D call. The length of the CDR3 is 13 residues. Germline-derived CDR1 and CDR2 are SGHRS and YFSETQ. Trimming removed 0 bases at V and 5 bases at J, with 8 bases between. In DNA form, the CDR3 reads TGCGCCAGCAGCTTGGGGGCTGCGACTGAAGCTTTCTTT. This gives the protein CASSLGAATEAFF.

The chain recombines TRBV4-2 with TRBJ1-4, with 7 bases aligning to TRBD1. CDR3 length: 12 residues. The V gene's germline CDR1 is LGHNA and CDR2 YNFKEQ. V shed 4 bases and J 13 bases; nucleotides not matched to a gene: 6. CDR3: CASSPQTGPLFF. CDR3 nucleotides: TGTGCCAGCAGCCCCCAGACAGGGCCACTGTTTTTT.

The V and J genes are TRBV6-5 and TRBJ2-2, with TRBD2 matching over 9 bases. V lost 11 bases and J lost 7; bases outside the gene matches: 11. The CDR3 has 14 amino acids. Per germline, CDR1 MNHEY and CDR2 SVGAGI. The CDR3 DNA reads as TGTGCCCTACCGAAGCGGGGGGCTAGCGGGGAGCTGTTTTTT. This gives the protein CALPKRGASGELFF.

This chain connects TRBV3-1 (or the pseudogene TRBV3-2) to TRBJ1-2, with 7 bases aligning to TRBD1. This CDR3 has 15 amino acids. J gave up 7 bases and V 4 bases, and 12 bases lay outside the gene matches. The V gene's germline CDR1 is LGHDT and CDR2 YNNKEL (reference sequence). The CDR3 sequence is CASSPRDRMRLGYTF. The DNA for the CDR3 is TGTGCCAGCAGCCCTCGGGACAGAATGAGGCTTGGCTACACCTTC.

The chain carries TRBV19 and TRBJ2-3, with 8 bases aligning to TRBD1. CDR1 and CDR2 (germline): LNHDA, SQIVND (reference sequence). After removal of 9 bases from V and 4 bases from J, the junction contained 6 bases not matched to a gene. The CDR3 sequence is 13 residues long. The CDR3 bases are TGTGCCAGACAGGGGGGTTTGGCAGATACGCAGTATTTT. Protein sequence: CARQGGLADTQYF.

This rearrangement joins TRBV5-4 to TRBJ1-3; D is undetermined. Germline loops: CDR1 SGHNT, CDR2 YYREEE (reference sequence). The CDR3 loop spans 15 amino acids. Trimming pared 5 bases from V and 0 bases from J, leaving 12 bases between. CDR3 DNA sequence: TGTGCCAGCAGGCGCTTCGAATCCTCTGGAAACACCATATATTTT. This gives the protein CASRRFESSGNTIYF.

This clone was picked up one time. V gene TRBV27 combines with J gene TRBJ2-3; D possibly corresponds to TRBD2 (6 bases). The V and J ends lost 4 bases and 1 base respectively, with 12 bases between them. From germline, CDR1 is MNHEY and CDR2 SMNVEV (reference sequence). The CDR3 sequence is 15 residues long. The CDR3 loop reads CASSSGLTGTDTQYF. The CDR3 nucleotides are TGTGCCAGCAGTTCGGGACTGACCGGCACAGATACGCAGTATTTT.

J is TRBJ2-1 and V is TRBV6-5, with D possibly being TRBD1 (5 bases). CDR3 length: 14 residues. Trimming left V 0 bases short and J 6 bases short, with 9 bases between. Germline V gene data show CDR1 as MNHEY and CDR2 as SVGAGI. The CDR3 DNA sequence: TGTGCCAGCAGTTACTCCCAGGGTTCCAATGAGCAGTTCTTC. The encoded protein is CASSYSQGSNEQFF.

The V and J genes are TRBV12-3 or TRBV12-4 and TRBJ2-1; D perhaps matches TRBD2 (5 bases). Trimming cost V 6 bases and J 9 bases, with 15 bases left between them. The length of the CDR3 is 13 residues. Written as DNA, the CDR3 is TGTGCCAGCAGCCAGGACTCCGAGCTTGAGCAGTTCTTC. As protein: CASSQDSELEQFF.

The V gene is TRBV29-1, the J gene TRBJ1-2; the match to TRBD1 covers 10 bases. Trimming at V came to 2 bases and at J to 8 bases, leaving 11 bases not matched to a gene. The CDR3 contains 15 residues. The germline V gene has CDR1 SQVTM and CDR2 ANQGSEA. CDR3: CSVEKADRGHGGYTF. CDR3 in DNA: TGCAGCGTTGAAAAAGCCGACAGGGGGCACGGAGGCTACACCTTC.

CDR3 region: CASSPTGFEQYF. DNA for the CDR3: TGTGCCAGCAGTCCCACAGGTTTCGAGCAGTACTTC. V and J are TRBV28 and TRBJ2-7; possible D gene TRBD1, 5 bases. Trimming removed 5 bases at V and 6 bases at J, with 11 bases between. The CDR3 is 12 residues long. Germline CDR1 is MDHEN and CDR2 is SYDVKM.

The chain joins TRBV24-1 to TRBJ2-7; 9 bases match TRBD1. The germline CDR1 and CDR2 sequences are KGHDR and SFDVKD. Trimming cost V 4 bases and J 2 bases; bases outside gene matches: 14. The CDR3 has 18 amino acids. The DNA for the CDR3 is TGTGCCACCAGTGACTCCAAACTTACAGGGGGCAGGACCTACGAGCAGTACTTC. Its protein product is CATSDSKLTGGRTYEQYF.

In DNA form, the CDR3 reads TGTGCCAGCAGCTTAGCCGCGGGCCTGACAGATACGCAGTATTTT. Residues: CASSLAAGLTDTQYF. This chain uses TRBV11-2 with TRBJ2-3; tentatively, D is TRBD2 (5 bases). The CDR3 has 15 amino acids. V was clipped by 1 base and J by 3 bases, with 11 bases between them. Per germline, CDR1 SGHAT and CDR2 FQNNGV.